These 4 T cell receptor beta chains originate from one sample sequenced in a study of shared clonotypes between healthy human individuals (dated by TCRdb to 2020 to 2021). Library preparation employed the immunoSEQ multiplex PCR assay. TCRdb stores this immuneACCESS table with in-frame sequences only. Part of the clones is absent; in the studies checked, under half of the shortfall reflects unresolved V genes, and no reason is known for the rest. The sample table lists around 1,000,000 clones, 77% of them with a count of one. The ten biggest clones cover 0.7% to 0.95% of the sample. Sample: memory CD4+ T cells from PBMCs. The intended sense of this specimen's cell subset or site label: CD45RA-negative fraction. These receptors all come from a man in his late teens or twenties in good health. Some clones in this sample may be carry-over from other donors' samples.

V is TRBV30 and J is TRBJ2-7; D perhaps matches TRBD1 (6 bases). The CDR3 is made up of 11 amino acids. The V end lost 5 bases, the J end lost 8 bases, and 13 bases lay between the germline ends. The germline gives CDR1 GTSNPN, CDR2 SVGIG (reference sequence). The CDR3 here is CAWEDRHQQYF. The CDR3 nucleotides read TGTGCCTGGGAGGACAGACACCAGCAGTACTTC.

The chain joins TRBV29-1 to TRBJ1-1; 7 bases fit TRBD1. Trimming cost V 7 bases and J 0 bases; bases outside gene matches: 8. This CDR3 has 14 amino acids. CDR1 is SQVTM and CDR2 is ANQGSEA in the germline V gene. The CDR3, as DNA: TGCAGCGGCCACCGGGACAGCCTGAACACTGAAGCTTTCTTT. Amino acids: CSGHRDSLNTEAFF.

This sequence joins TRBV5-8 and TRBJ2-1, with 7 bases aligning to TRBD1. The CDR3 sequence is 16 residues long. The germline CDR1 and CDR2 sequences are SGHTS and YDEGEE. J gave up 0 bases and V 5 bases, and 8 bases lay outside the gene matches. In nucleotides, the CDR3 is TGTGCCAGCAGATCTAGACAGGGAAGCTCCTACAATGAGCAGTTCTTC. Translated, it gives CASRSRQGSSYNEQFF.

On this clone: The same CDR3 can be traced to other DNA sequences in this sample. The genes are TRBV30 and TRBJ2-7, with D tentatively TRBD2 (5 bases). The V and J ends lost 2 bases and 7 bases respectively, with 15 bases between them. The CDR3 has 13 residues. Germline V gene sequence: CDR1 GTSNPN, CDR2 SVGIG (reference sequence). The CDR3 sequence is CAWSRGEGYEQYF. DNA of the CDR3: TGTGCCTGGAGTCGGGGAGAAGGGTATGAGCAGTACTTC.